Reported below is one T cell receptor (beta chain). This sample was included in a study of shared clonotypes between healthy human individuals. Generated by immunoSEQ multiplex PCR, the TCRdb table keeps only in-frame clones and is missing some. The sample includes about 2 million clones, about 94% of them seen just once. The CDR3 loop spans 12 amino acids. Germline CDR1 and CDR2: SEHNR and FQNEAQ (reference sequence). V dropped 2 bases and J dropped 7 bases, with 9 bases sitting between them. Naive-designated CD8 cells lacked CD45RO, were positively enriched for CCR7, and omitted terminally differentiated effector memory CD45RA+ cells.

This clonotype was obtained from a man between 18 and 29 years old in good health. Sequences were obtained from naive CD8+ T cells sorted from blood. The V call is TRBV7-9, the J call TRBJ2-7; D is uncertain. This chain's CDR3 is CASSLNPTEQYF. In nucleotides, the CDR3 is TGTGCCAGCAGCTTAAATCCTACGGAGCAGTACTTC.